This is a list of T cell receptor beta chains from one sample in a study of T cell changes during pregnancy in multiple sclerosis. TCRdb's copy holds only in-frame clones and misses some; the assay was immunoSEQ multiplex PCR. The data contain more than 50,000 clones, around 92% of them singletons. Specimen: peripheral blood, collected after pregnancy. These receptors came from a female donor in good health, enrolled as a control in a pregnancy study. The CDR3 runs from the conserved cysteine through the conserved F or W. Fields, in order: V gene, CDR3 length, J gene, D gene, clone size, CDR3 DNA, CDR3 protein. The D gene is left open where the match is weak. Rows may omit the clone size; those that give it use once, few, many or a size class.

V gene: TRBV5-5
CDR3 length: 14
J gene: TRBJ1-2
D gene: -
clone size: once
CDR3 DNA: TGTGCCAGCAGCGCCAGGACAGAAGGCTATGGCTACACCTTC
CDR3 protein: CASSARTEGYGYTF

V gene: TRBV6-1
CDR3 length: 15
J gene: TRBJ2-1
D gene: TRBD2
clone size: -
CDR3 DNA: TGTGCCAGCAGTGAAGCAGGGTTAGCGGGGGGCAAGCAGTTCTTC
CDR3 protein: CASSEAGLAGGKQFF

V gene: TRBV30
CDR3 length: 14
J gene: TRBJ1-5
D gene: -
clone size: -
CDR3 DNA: TGTGCCTGGAGTAAACGGGGGGGCAATCAGCCCCAGCATTTT
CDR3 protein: CAWSKRGGNQPQHF

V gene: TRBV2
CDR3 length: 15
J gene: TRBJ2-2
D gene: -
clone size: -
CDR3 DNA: TGTGCCAGCAGTGACGTCAGGACTAACACCGGGGAGCTGTTTTTT
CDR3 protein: CASSDVRTNTGELFF

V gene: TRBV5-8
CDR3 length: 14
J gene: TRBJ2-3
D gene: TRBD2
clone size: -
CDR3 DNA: TGTGCCAGCAGCCCCGGACTAGCGGGAGATACGCAGTATTTT
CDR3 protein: CASSPGLAGDTQYF

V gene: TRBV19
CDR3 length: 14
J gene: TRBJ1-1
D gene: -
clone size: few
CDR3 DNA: TGTGCCAGTAGTATTGTGTTGGCGAACACTGAAGCTTTCTTT
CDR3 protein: CASSIVLANTEAFF

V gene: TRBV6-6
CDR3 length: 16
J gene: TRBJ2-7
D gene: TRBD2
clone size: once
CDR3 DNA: TGTGCCAGCAGTTACTCGTCCCTAGCGGGCAACTACGAGCAGTACTTC
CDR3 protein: CASSYSSLAGNYEQYF

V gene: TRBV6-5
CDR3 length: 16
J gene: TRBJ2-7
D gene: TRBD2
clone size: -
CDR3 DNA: TGTGCCAGCAGTTACTCTCGGGGGGAGGTACTATACGAGCAGTACTTC
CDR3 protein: CASSYSRGEVLYEQYF

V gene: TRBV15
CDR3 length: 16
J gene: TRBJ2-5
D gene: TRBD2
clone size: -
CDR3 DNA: TGTGCCACCAGCAGAGATATCGAACTAGCGCTAGAGACCCAGTACTTC
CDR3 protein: CATSRDIELALETQYF

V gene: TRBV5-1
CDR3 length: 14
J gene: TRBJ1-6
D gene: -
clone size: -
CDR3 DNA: TGCGCCAGCAGCTTAGGACAGAAGAATTCACCCCTCCACTTT
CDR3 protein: CASSLGQKNSPLHF

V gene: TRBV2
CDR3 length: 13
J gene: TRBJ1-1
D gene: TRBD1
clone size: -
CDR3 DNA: TGTGCCAGCAGTGGGGACAGGGTAACTGAAGCTTTCTTT
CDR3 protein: CASSGDRVTEAFF

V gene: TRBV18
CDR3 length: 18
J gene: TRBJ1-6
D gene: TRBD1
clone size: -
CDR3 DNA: TGTGCCAGCTCTGACAGGGTACCGGTGGGCTCCTATAATTCACCCCTCCACTTT
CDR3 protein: CASSDRVPVGSYNSPLHF

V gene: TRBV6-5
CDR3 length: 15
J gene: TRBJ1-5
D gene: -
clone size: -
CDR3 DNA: TGTGCCAGCAGAGAAACAGCGGGTAGCAATCAGCCCCAGCATTTT
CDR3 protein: CASRETAGSNQPQHF

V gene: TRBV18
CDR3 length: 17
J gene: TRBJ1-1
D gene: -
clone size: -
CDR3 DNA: TGTGCCAGCTCACAAATTCCGGCTGGGGGCCTGAACACTGAAGCTTTCTTT
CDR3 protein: CASSQIPAGGLNTEAFF

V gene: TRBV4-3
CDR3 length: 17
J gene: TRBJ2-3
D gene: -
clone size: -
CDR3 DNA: TGCGCCAGCAGCCCGGGCGACCGAGGGGGATCCCCAGATACGCAGTATTTT
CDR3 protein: CASSPGDRGGSPDTQYF

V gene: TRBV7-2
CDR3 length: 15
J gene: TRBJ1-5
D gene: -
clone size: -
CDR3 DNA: TGTGCCAGCAGCTCCGGGGGGACCCCTAATCAGCCCCAGCATTTT
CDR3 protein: CASSSGGTPNQPQHF

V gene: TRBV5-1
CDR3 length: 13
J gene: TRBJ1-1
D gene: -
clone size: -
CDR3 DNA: TGCGCCAGCAGCTTGGATGGGGGGGCCGAAGCTTTCTTT
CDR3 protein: CASSLDGGAEAFF

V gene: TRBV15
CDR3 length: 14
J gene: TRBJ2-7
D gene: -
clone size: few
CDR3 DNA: TGTGCCACCAGCCCCTACAGGAGATCCTACGAGCAGTACTTC
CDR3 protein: CATSPYRRSYEQYF

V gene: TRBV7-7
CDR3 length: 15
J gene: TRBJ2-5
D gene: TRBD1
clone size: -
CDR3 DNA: TGTGCTAGCAGCTCCACGACAGGGTGGCAAGAGACCCAGTACTTC
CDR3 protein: CASSSTTGWQETQYF

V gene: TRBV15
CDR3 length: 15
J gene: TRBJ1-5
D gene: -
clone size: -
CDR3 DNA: TGTGCCACCAGCAGAGATAACAGGGTAGAGCAGCCCCAGCATTTT
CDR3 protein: CATSRDNRVEQPQHF

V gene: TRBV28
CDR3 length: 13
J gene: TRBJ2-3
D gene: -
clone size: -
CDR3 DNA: TGTGCCAGCAGACTCGGAGGGCCAGATACGCAGTATTTT
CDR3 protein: CASRLGGPDTQYF

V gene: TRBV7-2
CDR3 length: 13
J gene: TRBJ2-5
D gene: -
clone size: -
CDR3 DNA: TGTGCCAGCAGCTTAGAGCTACAAGAGACCCAGTACTTC
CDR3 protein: CASSLELQETQYF

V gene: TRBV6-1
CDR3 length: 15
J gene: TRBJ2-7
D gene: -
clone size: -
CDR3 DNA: TGTGCCAGCAGTGAAGAGGGGGGGGGCTCCTACGAGCAGTACTTC
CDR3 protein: CASSEEGGGSYEQYF